The subject of this entry is one T cell receptor beta chain. The antigen is not known. Germline CDR1 reads MNHEY; CDR2 reads SVGAGI. CDR3 size: 14 residues. As the method of synthesis, 5'RACE template switching with UMIs yielded TCR beta cDNA. TCRdb reprocessed the 5' RACE reads and reports one entry per CDR3 protein, with no DNA. The sample data list over 350,000 distinct CDR3 sequences. This entry is derived from a study of T cells expressing NK-cell markers. On the study more broadly: Source material for TCR beta repertoires consisted of sorted CD3+CD56+NKG2C+, CD3+CD56+NKG2C- and CD3+CD56-NKG2C+ T cells. Just one sequenced donor of eight was HCMV-seronegative, while seven were seropositive.

General study points: For 6 or 7 donors, the dominant NKG2C+ clonotypes made up about 1.0-8% of their CD8+ T cells.

What was sequenced was blood T cells: a sorted CD56 or NKG2C T cell subset, CD4+ or CD8+ T cells, or bulk PBMC T cells (not recorded which). This rearrangement joins TRBV6-5 to TRBJ1-2; there is no DNA to check the TCRdb D call of TRBD1. This TCR came from a woman in her forties or fifties in good health. This CDR3 reads CASSYRGALGGYTF.